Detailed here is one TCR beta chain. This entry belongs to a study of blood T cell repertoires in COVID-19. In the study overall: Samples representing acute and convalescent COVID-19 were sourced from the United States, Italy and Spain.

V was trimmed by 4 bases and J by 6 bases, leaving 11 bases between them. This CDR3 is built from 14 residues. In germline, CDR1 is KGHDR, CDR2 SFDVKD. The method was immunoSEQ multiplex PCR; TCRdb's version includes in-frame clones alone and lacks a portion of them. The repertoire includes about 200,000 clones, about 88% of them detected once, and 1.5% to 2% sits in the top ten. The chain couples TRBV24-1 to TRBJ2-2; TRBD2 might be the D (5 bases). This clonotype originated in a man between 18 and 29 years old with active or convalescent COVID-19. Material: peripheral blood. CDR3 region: CATSEKEEAGELFF. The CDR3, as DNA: TGTGCCACCAGTGAAAAGGAGGAGGCCGGGGAGCTGTTTTTT.